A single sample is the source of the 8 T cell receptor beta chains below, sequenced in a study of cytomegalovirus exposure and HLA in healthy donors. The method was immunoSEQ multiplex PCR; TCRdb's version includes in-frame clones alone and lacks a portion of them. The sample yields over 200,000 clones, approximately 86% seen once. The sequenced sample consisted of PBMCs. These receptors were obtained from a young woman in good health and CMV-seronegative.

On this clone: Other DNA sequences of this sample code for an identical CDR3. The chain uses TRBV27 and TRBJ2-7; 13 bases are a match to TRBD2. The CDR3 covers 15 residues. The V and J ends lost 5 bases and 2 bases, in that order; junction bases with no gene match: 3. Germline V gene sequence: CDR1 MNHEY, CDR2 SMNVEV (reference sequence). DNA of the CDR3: TGTGCCAGCAGTGCCACTAGCGGGAGGGCCTACGAGCAGTACTTC. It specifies CASSATSGRAYEQYF.

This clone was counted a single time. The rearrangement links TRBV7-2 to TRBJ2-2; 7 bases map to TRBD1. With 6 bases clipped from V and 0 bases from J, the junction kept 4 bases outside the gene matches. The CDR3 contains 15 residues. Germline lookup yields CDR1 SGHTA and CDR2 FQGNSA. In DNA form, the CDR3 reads TGTGCCAGCAGGCAACAGGGGACGAACACCGGGGAGCTGTTTTTT. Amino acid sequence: CASRQQGTNTGELFF.

Here the CDR3 reads CASSVSPNQKDTEAFF. Here the CDR3 DNA reads TGTGCCAGCAGCGTGTCCCCCAACCAGAAAGACACTGAAGCTTTCTTT. This chain links TRBV9 with TRBJ1-1; no firm D call. V lost 2 bases and J 3 bases, leaving 17 bases between the germline ends. CDR1 and CDR2 from the germline V gene are SGDLS and YYNGEE. CDR3 length equals 16 residues.

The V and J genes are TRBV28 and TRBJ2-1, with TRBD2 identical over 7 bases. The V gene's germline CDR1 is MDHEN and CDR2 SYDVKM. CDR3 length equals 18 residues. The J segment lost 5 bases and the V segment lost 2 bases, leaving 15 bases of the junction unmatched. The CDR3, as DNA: TGTGCCAGCAGTTTACGAGAGTTGACTAGCTCTACGGACAATGAGCAGTTCTTC. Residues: CASSLRELTSSTDNEQFF.

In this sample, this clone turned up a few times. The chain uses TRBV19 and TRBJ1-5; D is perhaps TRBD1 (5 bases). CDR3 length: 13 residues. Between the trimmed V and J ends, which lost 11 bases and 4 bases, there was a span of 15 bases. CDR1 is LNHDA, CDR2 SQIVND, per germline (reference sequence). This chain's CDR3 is CACSRRDNQPQHF. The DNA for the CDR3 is TGTGCCTGTTCTCGCAGGGATAATCAGCCCCAGCATTTT.

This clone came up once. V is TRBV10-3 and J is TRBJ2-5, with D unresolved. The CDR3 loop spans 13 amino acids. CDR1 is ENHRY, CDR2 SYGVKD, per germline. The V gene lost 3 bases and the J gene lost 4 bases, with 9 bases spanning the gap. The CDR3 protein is CAISEASVETQYF. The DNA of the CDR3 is TGTGCCATCAGTGAAGCGTCCGTAGAGACCCAGTACTTC.

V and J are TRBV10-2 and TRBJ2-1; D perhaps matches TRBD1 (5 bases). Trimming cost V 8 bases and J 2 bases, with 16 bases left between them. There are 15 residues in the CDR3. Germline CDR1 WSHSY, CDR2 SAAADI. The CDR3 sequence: CASRIAGPTYNEQFF. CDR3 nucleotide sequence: TGCGCCAGCCGAATCGCAGGGCCCACCTACAATGAGCAGTTCTTC.

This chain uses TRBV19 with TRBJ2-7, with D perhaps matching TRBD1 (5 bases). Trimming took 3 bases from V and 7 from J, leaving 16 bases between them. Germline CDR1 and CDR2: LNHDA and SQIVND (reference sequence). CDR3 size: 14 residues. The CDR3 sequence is CASSMSGPLSEQYF. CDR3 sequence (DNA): TGTGCCAGTAGTATGTCAGGGCCTCTGAGTGAGCAGTACTTC.